These 19 T cell receptor beta chains were sequenced from one sample in a study of Ad26.COV2.S vaccination and SARS-CoV-2 variants. Method: immunoSEQ multiplex PCR; TCRdb's copy keeps in-frame clones and lacks some. This table has more than 350,000 clones, around 90% appearing once. Treatment indicated: roughly 20 received Ad26.COV2.S at low or high dose, single or two shots; several received placebo; per-sample allocation not given. All samples were drawn on day 63, counting from the first vaccine or placebo injection. Here the sequenced sample was peripheral blood, taken in a trial of Ad26.COV2.S vaccine versus placebo. The source of these receptors is a person between 18 and 59 years old who received the Ad26.COV2.S COVID-19 vaccine or a placebo.

The chain combines TRBV27 with TRBJ2-5; D may be TRBD2 (5 bases). The germline V and J ends were trimmed by 4 bases and 5 bases, with 14 bases remaining between them. CDR1 is MNHEY, CDR2 SMNVEV, per germline (reference sequence). The CDR3 runs to 14 residues. The DNA for the CDR3 is TGTGCCAGCAGTTCCTCCCGTTCGGGGGAGACCCAGTACTTC. It specifies CASSSSRSGETQYF.

The chain recombines TRBV7-9 with TRBJ2-5; 10 positions agree with TRBD1. Losses at the gene ends were 3 bases for V and 0 bases for J; bases not matched to a gene: 1. CDR3 length: 15 residues. Germline loops: CDR1 SEHNR, CDR2 FQNEAQ (reference sequence). The CDR3 nucleotides read TGTGCCAGCAGCTTGGACAGGGGGTACCAAGAGACCCAGTACTTC. It codes for CASSLDRGYQETQYF.

The CDR3, as DNA: TGTGCCAGCTCAACGGCTAGATTGAGCTCCTACAATGAGCAGTTCTTC. Translating gives CASSTARLSSYNEQFF. The genes are TRBV18 and TRBJ2-1; D gene ambiguous. Trimming stripped 5 bases from V and 0 bases from J, with 14 bases between. The CDR3 is 16 residues long. The germline CDR1 and CDR2 sequences are KGHSH and LQKENI.

In its sample, this clone was seen once. V is TRBV4-1 and J is TRBJ2-7; 7 bases align to TRBD1. Losses at the gene ends were 1 base for V and 2 bases for J; bases not matched to a gene: 5. CDR3 length equals 15 residues. Germline V CDR1 and CDR2: MGHRA, YSYEKL. CDR3 region: CASSQAGGHPYEQYF. CDR3 DNA sequence: TGCGCCAGCAGCCAAGCAGGGGGACATCCCTACGAGCAGTACTTC.

The chain recombines TRBV27 with TRBJ2-5; 8 bases fit TRBD2. Germline V gene data show CDR1 as MNHEY and CDR2 as SMNVEV (reference sequence). The CDR3 is 14 amino acids. Unmatched junction bases numbered 5, after V lost 4 bases and J lost 4 bases. The CDR3 here is CASSWERELETQYF. The DNA for the CDR3 is TGTGCCAGCAGTTGGGAGCGGGAGTTAGAGACCCAGTACTTC.

The V gene is TRBV27, the J gene TRBJ1-5; D is ambiguous. Between the trimmed V and J ends, which lost 2 bases and 4 bases, there was a span of 9 bases. This CDR3 region has 14 residues. Germline CDR1 reads MNHEY; CDR2 reads SMNVEV (reference sequence). The CDR3 DNA is TGTGCCAGCAGTTTAACCGGGAAAAATCAGCCCCAGCATTTT. It codes for CASSLTGKNQPQHF.

V and J are TRBV6-6 and TRBJ2-5; 10 positions agree with TRBD1. The CDR3 covers 16 residues. J lost 5 bases, V lost 4 bases, and 10 bases had no gene match. In germline, CDR1 is MNHNY, CDR2 SVGAGI (reference sequence). The CDR3 here is CASSSADRGTGETQYF. The DNA for the CDR3 is TGTGCCAGCAGTTCCGCGGACAGGGGGACCGGGGAGACCCAGTACTTC.

This clone was seen just once. The chain links TRBV5-4 to TRBJ1-1; maybe TRBD1 (5 bases). The CDR3 sequence is 14 residues long. The V end lost 2 bases, the J end lost 1 base, and 9 bases lay between the germline ends. CDR1 and CDR2 (germline): SGHNT, YYREEE (reference sequence). The DNA for the CDR3 is TGTGCCAGCAGCTTCCAGGGAGGGAACACTGAAGCTTTCTTT. Protein: CASSFQGGNTEAFF.

The chain uses TRBV7-9 and TRBJ2-7, with a tentative D call TRBD1 (5 bases). Germline CDR1 SEHNR, CDR2 FQNEAQ (reference sequence). The CDR3 is made up of 13 amino acids. Deletions cut 11 bases from V and 1 base from J, with 15 bases between. DNA for the CDR3: TGTGCCGGCCGTCAGGGCGATTCCTACGAGCAGTACTTC. It specifies CAGRQGDSYEQYF.

V is TRBV19 and J is TRBJ2-1; D might be TRBD2 (5 bases). This CDR3 is 14 amino acids long. CDR1 LNHDA and CDR2 SQIVND come from the germline V gene (reference sequence). The germline V and J ends were trimmed by 4 bases and 8 bases, with 15 bases remaining between them. This CDR3 is CASSKVLADDEQFF. In nucleotides, the CDR3 is TGTGCCAGTAGTAAGGTCCTAGCCGACGATGAGCAGTTCTTC.

This chain joins TRBV7-2 and TRBJ1-1; D is undetermined. Trimming shortened V by 4 bases and J by 7 bases, and 13 bases separated the two germline ends. Germline V gene lookup returns CDR1 SGHTA and CDR2 FQGNSA. The CDR3 runs to 13 residues. DNA for the CDR3: TGTGCCAGCAGCTCGCGCCCAGGCGGTGAAGCTTTCTTT. Translation gives CASSSRPGGEAFF.

The chain uses TRBV12-5 and TRBJ2-1; D tentatively reads TRBD1 or TRBD2 (5 bases each). This CDR3 comprises 14 residues. From germline, CDR1 is LGHNT and CDR2 FRNRAP. Trimming removed 3 bases from V and 9 bases from J, with 15 bases in between. CDR3 DNA: TGTGCTAGTGGTTTTCTTCAGGGTGGAGGTGAGCAGTTCTTC. Residues: CASGFLQGGGEQFF.

The chain employs TRBV24-1 and TRBJ2-1, with D uncertain. The CDR3 has 12 amino acids. The germline V gene encodes CDR1 KGHDR and CDR2 SFDVKD. V was cut by 0 bases and J by 7 bases, with 3 bases left in between. CDR3 DNA sequence: TGTGCCACCAGTGATTTGCAGAATGAGCAGTTCTTC. Translating it yields CATSDLQNEQFF.

The CDR3 DNA follows: TGTGCCAGCAGTTCGGGACAGTTCAATGAGCAGTTCTTC. Protein sequence: CASSSGQFNEQFF. The chain couples TRBV27 to TRBJ2-1; 7 bases line up with TRBD1. Germline V gene sequence: CDR1 MNHEY, CDR2 SMNVEV (reference sequence). The V segment lost 4 bases and the J segment 6 bases; nucleotides outside the gene matches: 3. There are 13 residues in the CDR3.

V is TRBV6-6 and J is TRBJ1-6; the D gene is possibly TRBD1 (5 bases). There are 13 residues in the CDR3. Germline lookup yields CDR1 MNHNY and CDR2 SVGAGI (reference sequence). Trimming shortened V by 2 bases and J by 7 bases, and 6 bases separated the two germline ends. For the CDR3, the DNA is TGTGCCAGCAGTTACGGGGCCAATTCACCCCTCCACTTT. It codes for CASSYGANSPLHF.

The rearrangement links TRBV2 to TRBJ2-2; TRBD1 aligns across 8 bases. Germline CDR1 is SNHLY and CDR2 is FYNNEI. CDR3 length: 17 amino acids. V lost 3 bases, J lost 6 bases, and 12 bases stayed unmatched. The CDR3 region is CASSEGKDRVFPGELFF. CDR3 coding DNA: TGTGCCAGCAGTGAGGGCAAGGACAGGGTTTTCCCCGGGGAGCTGTTTTTT.

The table lists this clone with a few counts. As DNA, the CDR3 is TGCGCCAGCAGTGAAAATCTAGACTATGGCTACACCTTC. It encodes CASSENLDYGYTF. This chain connects TRBV10-1 to TRBJ1-2; no definite D call. Germline V gene lookup returns CDR1 WNHNN and CDR2 SYGVQD (reference sequence). This CDR3 is 13 amino acids long. The germline V and J ends were trimmed by 3 bases and 3 bases, with 8 bases remaining between them.

A word on this clone: The junction does not match germline at one end; this may be a read error. This rearrangement joins TRBV27 to TRBJ1-2; 9 nucleotides line up with TRBD1. CDR1 is MNHEY and CDR2 is SMNVEV in the germline V gene (reference sequence). There are 15 residues in the CDR3. CDR3 nucleotide sequence: TGTGCCAGCAGTTTAACCGGGACAGGGAGGACTCGGCGGGACTTC. It yields the protein CASSLTGTGRTRRDF.

The V gene is TRBV3-1 (or the pseudogene TRBV3-2), the J gene TRBJ2-3; D is perhaps TRBD1 (7 bases). The CDR3 length is 17 residues. The germline CDR1 and CDR2 sequences are LGHDT and YNNKEL (reference sequence). With 0 bases removed from V and 5 bases from J, the gap between germline ends came to 18 bases. CDR3 sequence: CASSQDGGGLSQDTQYF. The CDR3 DNA reads as TGTGCCAGCAGCCAAGATGGAGGGGGCCTAAGCCAAGATACGCAGTATTTT.